The T cell receptor (beta chain) under discussion was sequenced for a study of Ad26.COV2.S vaccination and SARS-CoV-2 variants. The germline V and J ends were trimmed by 7 bases and 4 bases, with 20 bases remaining between them. The length of the CDR3 is 15 residues. Germline V gene sequence: CDR1 SGHRS, CDR2 YFSETQ. Treatment reported: approximately 18 received Ad26.COV2.S at low or high dose, single or two shots; roughly five received placebo; per-sample allocation not given. Sampling occurred on day 63 after the first vaccine or placebo injection. Generated by immunoSEQ multiplex PCR, the TCRdb table keeps only in-frame clones and is missing some. The sample has more than 300,000 clones; more than 85% are singletons.

The sequences come from peripheral blood, collected in a trial of Ad26.COV2.S vaccine versus placebo. This sequence originates from a person aged 18 to 59 who received the Ad26.COV2.S COVID-19 vaccine or a placebo. The chain joins TRBV5-1 to TRBJ1-2, with D possibly TRBD1 on 5 matching bases. The CDR3 reads CASVGARESSYGYTF. The CDR3 DNA reads TGCGCCAGCGTTGGGGCCAGGGAGTCGAGCTATGGCTACACCTTC.